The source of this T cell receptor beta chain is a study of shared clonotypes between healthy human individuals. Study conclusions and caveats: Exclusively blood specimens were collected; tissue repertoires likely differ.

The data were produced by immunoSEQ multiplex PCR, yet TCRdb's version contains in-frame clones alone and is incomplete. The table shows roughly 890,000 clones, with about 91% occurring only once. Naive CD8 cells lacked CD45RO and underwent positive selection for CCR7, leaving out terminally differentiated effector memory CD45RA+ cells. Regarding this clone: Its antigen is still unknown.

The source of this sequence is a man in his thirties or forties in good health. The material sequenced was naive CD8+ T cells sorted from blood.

The CDR3 is CASSFSWGAYEQYF. The CDR3 DNA follows: TGTGCCAGCAGTTTCTCATGGGGAGCCTACGAGCAGTACTTC. The chain combines TRBV28 with TRBJ2-7, with a weak D call TRBD2 (5 bases). V lost 3 bases and J 2 bases, leaving 11 bases between the germline ends. CDR1 is MDHEN and CDR2 is SYDVKM in the germline V gene. The CDR3 sequence is 14 residues long.